The entry that follows covers one T cell receptor (beta chain) sequence. In the authors' workflow: Amplification of reference gene primers provided the estimated nucleated cell counts. Only in-frame clones appear in the TCRdb table, and some are missing; sequencing was by immunoSEQ multiplex PCR. V and J calls and clone size come straight from that table; D and trimming were deduced from the DNA. The data show about 260,000 clones, about 87% seen once. The length of the CDR3 is 17 residues. Germline V gene data show CDR1 as LGHNA and CDR2 as YNFKEQ. Trimming removed 0 bases from V and 7 bases from J, with 22 bases in between. This entry comes from a study of blood T cell repertoires in COVID-19. Study background: Researchers got acute and convalescent COVID-19 samples from the United States, Italy and Spain. Sources were T cells, B-cell-depleted T cells, or PBMCs; the material itself was cDNA or gDNA.

Sample: peripheral blood. The clonotype originates from a man aged 60-69 years who had recovered from COVID-19. The V call is TRBV4-2, the J call TRBJ2-7; D gene unclear. The DNA of the CDR3 is TGTGCCAGCAGCCAAGATTTGGTCCAGGATAAGGTCAGAGAGCAGTACTTC. Protein product: CASSQDLVQDKVREQYF.